The entry that follows covers one TCR beta chain sequence. V shed 5 bases and J shed 3 bases, with 17 bases lying between them. Germline CDR1 SNHLY, CDR2 FYNNEI. This CDR3 is 16 amino acids long. In the original analysis: Amplifying reference gene primers gave estimates of nucleated cell counts. TCRdb's copy holds only in-frame clones and misses some; the assay was immunoSEQ multiplex PCR. D and trimming were read from the DNA, whereas the V and J calls and clone size are those reported in that table. The table lists around 110,000 clones, less than 90% of them singletons, with about 2.1% in the top ten. The source of the sample is a study of blood T cell repertoires in COVID-19. As for the study in general: The analysed material was cDNA or gDNA that came from T cells, B-cell-depleted T cells, or PBMCs.

This sequence originates from a man aged 25 to 40 with acute or convalescent COVID-19. Sequencing input: peripheral blood. V usage is TRBV2 and J usage is TRBJ1-3, with a possible D match to TRBD1 (6 bases). The CDR3 nucleotides are TGTGCCAGCAGTCCTACAGGGTCCTGGGGTGGAAACACCATATATTTT. Translated: CASSPTGSWGGNTIYF.